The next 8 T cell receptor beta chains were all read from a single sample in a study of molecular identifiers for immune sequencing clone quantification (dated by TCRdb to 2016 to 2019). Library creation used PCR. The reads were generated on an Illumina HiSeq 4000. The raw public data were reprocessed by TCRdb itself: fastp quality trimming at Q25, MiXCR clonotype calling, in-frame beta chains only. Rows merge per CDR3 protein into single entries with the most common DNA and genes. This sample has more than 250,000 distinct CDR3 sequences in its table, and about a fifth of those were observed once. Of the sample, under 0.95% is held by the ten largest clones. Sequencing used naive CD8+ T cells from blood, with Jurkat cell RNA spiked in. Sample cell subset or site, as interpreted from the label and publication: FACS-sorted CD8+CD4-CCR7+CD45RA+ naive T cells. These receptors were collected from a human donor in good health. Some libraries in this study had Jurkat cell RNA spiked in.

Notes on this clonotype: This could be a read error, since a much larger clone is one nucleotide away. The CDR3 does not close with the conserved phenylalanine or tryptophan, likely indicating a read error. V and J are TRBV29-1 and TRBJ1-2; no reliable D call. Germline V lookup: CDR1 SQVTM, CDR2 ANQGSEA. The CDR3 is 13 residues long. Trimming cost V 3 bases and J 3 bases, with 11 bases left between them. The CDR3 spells CSVDSQAHYGYTS. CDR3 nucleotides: TGCAGCGTTGACTCCCAGGCTCACTATGGCTACACCTCC.

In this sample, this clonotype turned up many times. The CDR3 protein is CASSPNSGRAGQYF. In nucleotides, the CDR3 is TGTGCCAGCAGTCCCAATTCAGGTCGGGCGGGGCAGTACTTC. The chain joins TRBV6-5 to TRBJ2-7, with D possibly TRBD2 on 5 matching bases. The V gene's germline CDR1 is MNHEY and CDR2 SVGAGI. The CDR3 has 14 residues. Trimming removed 5 bases from V and 9 bases from J, with 20 bases in between.

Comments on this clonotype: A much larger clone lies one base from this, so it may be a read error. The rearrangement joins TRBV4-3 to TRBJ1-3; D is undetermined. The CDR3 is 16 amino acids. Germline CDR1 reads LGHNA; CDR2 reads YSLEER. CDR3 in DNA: TGCACCAGCAGCCAAGATCTGGCCAACTCTGGAAACACCATATATTTT. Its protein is CTSSQDLANSGNTIYF.

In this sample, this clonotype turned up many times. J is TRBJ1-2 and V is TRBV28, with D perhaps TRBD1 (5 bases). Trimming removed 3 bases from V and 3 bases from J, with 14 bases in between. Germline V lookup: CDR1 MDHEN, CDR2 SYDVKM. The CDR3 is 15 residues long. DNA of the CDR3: TGTGCCAGCAGTTTTAGAATGGGGCGCGACTATGGCTACACCTTC. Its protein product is CASSFRMGRDYGYTF.

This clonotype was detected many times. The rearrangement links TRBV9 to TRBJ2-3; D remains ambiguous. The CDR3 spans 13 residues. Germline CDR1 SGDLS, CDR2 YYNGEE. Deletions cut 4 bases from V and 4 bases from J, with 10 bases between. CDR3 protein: CASSSPYSDTQYF. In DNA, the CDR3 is TGTGCCAGCAGCTCCCCCTATTCAGATACGCAGTATTTT.

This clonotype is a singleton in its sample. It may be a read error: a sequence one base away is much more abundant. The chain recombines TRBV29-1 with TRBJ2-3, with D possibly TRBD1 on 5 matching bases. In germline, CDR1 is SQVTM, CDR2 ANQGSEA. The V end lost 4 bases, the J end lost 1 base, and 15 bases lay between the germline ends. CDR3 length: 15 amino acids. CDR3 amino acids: CSVGGHISGTDTQYF. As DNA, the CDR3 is TGCAGCGTTGGGGGCCATATCTCGGGCACAGATACGCAGTATTTT.

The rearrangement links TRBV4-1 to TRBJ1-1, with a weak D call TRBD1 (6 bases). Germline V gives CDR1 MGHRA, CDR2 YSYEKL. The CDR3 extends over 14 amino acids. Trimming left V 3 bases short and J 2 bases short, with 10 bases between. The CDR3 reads CASSHIGGNTEAFF. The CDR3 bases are TGCGCCAGCAGCCATATAGGGGGAAACACTGAAGCTTTCTTT.

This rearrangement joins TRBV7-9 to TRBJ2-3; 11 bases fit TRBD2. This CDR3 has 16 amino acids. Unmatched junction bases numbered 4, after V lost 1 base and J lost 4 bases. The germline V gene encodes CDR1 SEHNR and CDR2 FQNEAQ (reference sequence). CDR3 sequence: CASSLGVAGGPDTQYF. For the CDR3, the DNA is TGTGCCAGCAGCTTAGGCGTAGCGGGAGGGCCAGATACGCAGTATTTT.